This entry is about one TCR beta chain. This clone was seen a few times. The antigen it recognizes is unknown. One base away there is no much larger clone; base qualities are not given. The sample comes from a study of beta chain features in type 1 diabetes (dated by TCRdb to 2017 to 2018). Describing the broader study: Mean age, gender distribution, total cell number and subset yield were not different between patients and healthy donors. A total of 90 million to 130 million sorted cells were examined across all samples, and a strong correlation was observed between cell number per subset and RNA yield. In the study, recently diagnosed type 1 diabetes patients and matched healthy donors were compared on the TCRB repertoires of their sorted circulating CD4+ T cell subsets. Whereas all 30 or so donors provided naive and central memory subsets, regulatory and stem cell-like memory subsets were isolated from just 8 patients and about 8 healthy donors.

A single peripheral blood draw of 90 to 150 mL on average was collected from each donor into heparinised tubes. Using a panel that included CD45RO, CCR7, CD25, CD127, CD95 and CD27, naive, central memory, regulatory and stem cell-like memory CD4+ T cells were sorted on a BD FACSAria II. Every sorted population had a purity above 95%. Right away, PBMCs were isolated by Lymphoprep density gradient centrifugation and were stained directly, with no culture step. Samples were stained and sorted in pairs, with one healthy donor and one patient per experiment, so that batch effects were minimized. From the cysteine through the phenylalanine, the CDR3 covers 13 amino acids. Just the 39-base CDR3 DNA is kept, in frame starting at base 1. V is pared back by 3 bases and J by 8 bases, with 11 bases lying between the germline termini. The germline V gene yields KGHSH for CDR1 and LQKENI for CDR2. All of the isolated RNA was reverse transcribed with the High Capacity cDNA Reverse Transcription Kit, so expressed TCRB transcripts were sequenced. Deep immunoSEQ sequencing was performed on naive, central memory and regulatory T cell samples, with an average of about 3.6 million total reads per sample. After sorted cells were lysed in RLT buffer, RNA was extracted with DNase-treated RNeasy Micro or Mini kits, with the choice depending on cell number. To prevent cross-contamination, each cell subset was processed individually, whereas patient and healthy donor samples were processed jointly. TCRB sequences were amplified from cDNA with the immunoSEQ multiplex PCR, producing 87-bp fragments spanning the CDR3 region. The amplicons were sequenced using the Illumina HiSeq platform. For the original study's pipeline: Synthetic template baselines were used to correct PCR bias computationally, reads within Hamming distance 2 were collapsed together, and singletons that could not be merged were discarded. Reads were aligned against IMGT so that V, D and J genes, CDR3 length and insertions or deletions at six rearrangement sites could be assigned. Within each subset, clonotype counts were normalized to sorted cell number, and only after that were true diversity and Gini coefficients computed with the tcR R package. The overlap coefficient, calculated on TCRB nucleotide sequences, was used to quantify repertoire sharing. Out-of-frame TCRB sequences from naive cells were analyzed as a proxy for the pre-selection repertoire. TCRdb's version of the immuneACCESS table is confined to in-frame rearrangements and falls short of the full clone set. An unresolved V gene accounts for under half of the shortfall where checked; the remainder is of unknown origin. V, J and clone size are taken as reported in that table, and D and trimming were inferred from the DNA itself. The sample has 300,000 or so clones on record, around an eighth of them singletons. The top ten clones comprise about 0.016% of the sample.

The full study reports these points: Shorter templates might be favored by PCR, yet because patient and control samples were amplified and corrected together, any such skew would affect both groups equally. Type 1 diabetes patients showed a moderate but significant shortening of TCRB CDR3 length in all four CD4+ subsets. The naive, central memory and regulatory TCRB repertoires appeared to resemble one another more closely among patients than among healthy donors. Because cDNA was sequenced instead of genomic DNA, highly expressing activated cells could be over-represented, though the groups showed no difference in activation or CD3 levels. At VDJ recombination sites, patients with type 1 diabetes made fewer insertions and deleted more nucleotides, a pattern implying thymic rearrangement abnormalities. Because the HLA sub-analyses included only small numbers of individuals, any influence of HLA type on TCRB rearrangement was left unresolved.

The sample consisted of naive CD4+ T cells from blood. According to the study, the label for this sample's cell subset or site signals: true naive CD4+ T cells. The source is a woman aged 18-29 years with type 1 diabetes. Rearrangement joined TRBV18 to TRBJ2-1, and possibly TRBD2, on 5 matching bases. The CDR3 protein is CASSPFLRDEQFF. The sequenced DNA: TGTGCCAGCTCACCGTTTTTGAGGGATGAGCAGTTCTTC.